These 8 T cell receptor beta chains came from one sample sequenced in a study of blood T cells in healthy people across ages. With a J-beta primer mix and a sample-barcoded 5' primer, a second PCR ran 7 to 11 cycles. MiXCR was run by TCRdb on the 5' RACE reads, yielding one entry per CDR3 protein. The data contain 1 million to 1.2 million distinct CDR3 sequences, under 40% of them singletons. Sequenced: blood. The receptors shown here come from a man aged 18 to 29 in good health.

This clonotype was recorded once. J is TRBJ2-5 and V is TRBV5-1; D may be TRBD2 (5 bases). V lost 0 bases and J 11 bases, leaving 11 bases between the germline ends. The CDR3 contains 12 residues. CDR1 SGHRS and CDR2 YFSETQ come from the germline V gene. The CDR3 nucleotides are TGCGCCAGCAGCTTGGACCCCTGGGAGCAGTACTTC. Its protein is CASSLDPWEQYF.

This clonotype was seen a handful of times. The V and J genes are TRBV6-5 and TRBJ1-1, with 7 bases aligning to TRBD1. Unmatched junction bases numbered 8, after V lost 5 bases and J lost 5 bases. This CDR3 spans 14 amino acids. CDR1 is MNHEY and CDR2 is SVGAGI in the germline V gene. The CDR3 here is CASSETGLETEAFF. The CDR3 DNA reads TGTGCCAGCAGTGAGACAGGGCTGGAGACTGAAGCTTTCTTT.

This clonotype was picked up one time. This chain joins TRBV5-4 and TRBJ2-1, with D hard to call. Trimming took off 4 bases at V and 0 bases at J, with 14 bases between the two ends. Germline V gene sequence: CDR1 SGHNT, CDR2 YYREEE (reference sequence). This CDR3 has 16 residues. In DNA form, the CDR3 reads TGTGCCAGCAGCGGATCGAACTACTTCTCCTACAATGAGCAGTTCTTC. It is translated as CASSGSNYFSYNEQFF. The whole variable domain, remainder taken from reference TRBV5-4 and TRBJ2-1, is ETGVTQSPTHLIKTRGQQVTLRCSSQSGHNTVSWYQQALGQGPQFIFQYYREEENGRGNFPPRFSGLQFPNYSSELNVNALELDDSALYLCASSGSNYFSYNEQFFGPGTRLTVL.

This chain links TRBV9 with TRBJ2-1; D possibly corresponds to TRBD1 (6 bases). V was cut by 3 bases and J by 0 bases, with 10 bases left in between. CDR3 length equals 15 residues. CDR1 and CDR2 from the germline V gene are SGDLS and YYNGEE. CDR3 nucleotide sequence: TGTGCCAGCAGCGAACGGACAGCCTCCTACAATGAGCAGTTCTTC. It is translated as CASSERTASYNEQFF.

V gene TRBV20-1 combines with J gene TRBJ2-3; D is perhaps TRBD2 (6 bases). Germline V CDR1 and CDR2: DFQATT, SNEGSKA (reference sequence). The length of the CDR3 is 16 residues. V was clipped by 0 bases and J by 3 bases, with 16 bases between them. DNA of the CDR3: TGCAGTGCTAGAGATCTTGGAGGGTCGAGGACAGATACGCAGTATTTT. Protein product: CSARDLGGSRTDTQYF.

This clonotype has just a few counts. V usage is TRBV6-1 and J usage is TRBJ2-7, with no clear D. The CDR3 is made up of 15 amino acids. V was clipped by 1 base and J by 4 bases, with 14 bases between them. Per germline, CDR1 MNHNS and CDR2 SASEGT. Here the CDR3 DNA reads TGTGCCAGCAGTGAAGGGGCGGCATACCCGTACGAGCAGTACTTC. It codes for CASSEGAAYPYEQYF.

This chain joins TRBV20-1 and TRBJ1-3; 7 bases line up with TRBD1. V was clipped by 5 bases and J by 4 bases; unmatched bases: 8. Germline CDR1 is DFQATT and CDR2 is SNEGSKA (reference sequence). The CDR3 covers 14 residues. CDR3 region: CSASPGQFGNTIYF. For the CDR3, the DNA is TGCAGTGCTTCCCCGGGACAGTTCGGAAACACCATATATTTT.

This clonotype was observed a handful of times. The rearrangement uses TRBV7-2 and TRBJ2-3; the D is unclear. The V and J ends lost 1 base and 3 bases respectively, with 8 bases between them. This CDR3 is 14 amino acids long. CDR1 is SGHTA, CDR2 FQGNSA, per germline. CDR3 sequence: CASSLDSETDTQYF. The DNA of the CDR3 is TGTGCCAGCAGCTTAGACTCAGAAACAGATACGCAGTATTTT.